This T cell receptor (beta chain) was retrieved from a study of PD-L1 blockade in urothelial cancer. This clone has only one observation. Time point of the sample: pretreatment peripheral blood. Per germline, CDR1 SGHVS and CDR2 FQNEAQ. The CDR3 consists of 14 residues. J was trimmed by 2 bases and V by 2 bases; bases with no gene match: 1. Clones were sequenced by immunoSEQ multiplex PCR, and TCRdb holds only the in-frame ones, with some missing. The sample lists tens of thousands of clones; 75% to 85% were seen once. The TCR sequence derives from a man between 65 and 79 years old with urothelial cancer. V usage is TRBV7-8 and J usage is TRBJ2-3, with 7 positions matching TRBD2. The source was PBMCs, collected around atezolizumab (anti-PD-L1) treatment. Here the CDR3 DNA reads TGTGCCAGCAGCTTAAGCGGGGACACAGATACGCAGTATTTT. Its protein product is CASSLSGDTDTQYF.